Each of the 9 T cell receptor beta chains below was sequenced from the same sample in a study of cytomegalovirus exposure and HLA in healthy donors (TCRdb year 2017). Libraries were constructed by the immunoSEQ multiplex PCR assay. The multiplex PCR relied on a mix of 60 forward primers for TCR Vbeta segments and 13 reverse primers for TCR Jbeta segments. This is the immuneACCESS table as TCRdb keeps it, with only in-frame sequences that have V and J called. A part of the clones is gone; compared with another copy, unresolved V genes explain less than half, and the rest is unexplained. This sample lists about 160,000 clones; 84% were detected once. Roughly 6.5% of the sample goes to the ten largest clones. The source material was PBMCs. All receptors derive from a middle-aged man in good health and CMV-seropositive.

This clone was counted a few times. The rearrangement joins TRBV6-5 to TRBJ1-2; D might be TRBD1 (5 bases). Germline CDR1 is MNHEY and CDR2 is SVGAGI. Trimming cost V 0 bases and J 10 bases, with 18 bases left between them. The CDR3 is 15 amino acids. CDR3 region: CASSYSAGFPLVYTF. The CDR3 region has the DNA TGTGCCAGCAGTTACTCCGCAGGGTTTCCTCTTGTCTACACCTTC.

The chain combines TRBV5-1 with TRBJ2-5; D unresolved. CDR3 size: 14 residues. Trimming cost V 0 bases and J 6 bases, with 12 bases left between them. From germline, CDR1 is SGHRS and CDR2 YFSETQ. CDR3 DNA sequence: TGCGCCAGCAGCTTGGCTACGTTCGGTCAGACCCAGTACTTC. It encodes CASSLATFGQTQYF. Using reference TRBV5-1 and TRBJ2-5 for the parts outside the CDR3, the full variable domain is KAGVTQTPRYLIKTRGQQVTLSCSPISGHRSVSWYQQTPGQGLQFLFEYFSETQRNKGNFPGRFSGRQFSNSRSEMNVSTLELGDSALYLCASSLATFGQTQYFGPGTRLLVL.

The chain is built from TRBV6-1 and TRBJ2-4; D might be TRBD1 (7 bases). The V end was cut by 3 bases, the J end by 2 bases, with 11 bases between. Germline V lookup: CDR1 MNHNS, CDR2 SASEGT. The CDR3 is made up of 15 amino acids. The CDR3 protein is CASSEEGQPKNIQYF. CDR3 nucleotides: TGTGCCAGCAGTGAGGAGGGACAGCCCAAAAACATTCAGTACTTC.

The genes are TRBV7-6 and TRBJ2-1; no definite D call. The V gene's germline CDR1 is SGHVS and CDR2 FNYEAQ. This CDR3 region has 12 residues. Trimming left V 5 bases short and J 8 bases short, with 10 bases between. CDR3 sequence: CASSPNSDEQFF. The CDR3 DNA follows: TGTGCCAGCAGCCCGAATTCGGATGAGCAGTTCTTC.

The rearrangement links TRBV15 to TRBJ1-5, with 9 bases identical to TRBD1. Trimming at V came to 3 bases and at J to 7 bases, leaving 4 bases not matched to a gene. The V gene's germline CDR1 is LNHNV and CDR2 YYDKDF (reference sequence). The CDR3 has 14 amino acids. CDR3 sequence reads: CATSSTGGGQPQHF. The CDR3 DNA sequence: TGTGCCACCAGCAGTACAGGGGGCGGGCAGCCCCAGCATTTT.

The chain joins TRBV21-1 to TRBJ1-2; TRBD1 is the table's D call, not checked against the DNA. TRBV21-1 is annotated as a pseudogene. The CDR3 is made up of 12 amino acids. The CDR3 region is CASQTGVDGYTF. The CDR3 DNA is TGTGCCAGTCAAACAGGGGTAGATGGCTACACCTTC.

This chain uses TRBV2 with TRBJ2-3; maybe TRBD2 (5 bases). V lost 2 bases to trimming and J lost 2 bases, with 11 bases between them. The CDR3 runs to 15 residues. Germline V CDR1 and CDR2: SNHLY, FYNNEI. The CDR3 here is CASSENSDLTDTQYF. The DNA of the CDR3 is TGTGCCAGCAGTGAAAATAGCGATCTCACAGATACGCAGTATTTT.

This sequence joins TRBV29-1 and TRBJ1-2; no clear D. The germline V and J ends were trimmed by 4 bases and 4 bases, with 10 bases remaining between them. CDR1 and CDR2 from the germline V gene are SQVTM and ANQGSEA. CDR3 length: 12 residues. In DNA form, the CDR3 reads TGCAGCGTTGGCTACTCCCTCTATGGCTACACCTTC. Protein: CSVGYSLYGYTF.

Only a few counts were recorded for this clone. The J gene is TRBJ1-1, the V gene TRBV7-2, with a weak D call TRBD1 (5 bases). From germline, CDR1 is SGHTA and CDR2 FQGNSA. Trimming removed 0 bases at V and 6 bases at J, with 8 bases between. The CDR3 extends over 13 amino acids. The CDR3 is CASSLAGAAEAFF. The DNA for the CDR3 is TGTGCCAGCAGCTTAGCAGGGGCGGCTGAAGCTTTCTTT.